This entry describes one TCR beta chain. The target antigen is unknown. Sequencing was performed with immunoSEQ multiplex PCR; in TCRdb, only in-frame clones are kept and a portion is missing. This sample has 140,000 to 150,000 clones, with approximately 94% found just once. The data were taken from a study of cytomegalovirus exposure and HLA in healthy donors. General study findings and limits: Through in vitro validation, three CMV-associated chains were shown to be specific for CMV antigens. The study put about 180 TCR beta chains on its list as cytomegalovirus-associated. Diagnosis of cytomegalovirus status made by the classifier reportedly showed high specificity and sensitivity.

Separate from the approximately 720-subject first cohort, the roughly 120-subject validation cohort was the one that the donors belonged to. Sequenced input: PBMCs. The TCR comes from a man aged 18 to 30 in good health and CMV-seropositive.

The chain's CDR3 is CASSYDRVAETQYF. DNA for the CDR3: TGCGCCAGCAGCTACGACAGGGTAGCAGAGACCCAGTACTTC. V is TRBV5-1 and J is TRBJ2-5, with TRBD1 identical over 7 bases. The ends lost 3 bases at V and 4 bases at J; junction bases unmatched: 6. Per germline, CDR1 SGHRS and CDR2 YFSETQ. This CDR3 spans 14 amino acids.